What follows are 2 T cell receptor beta chains derived from one specimen sequenced in a study of T cell responses to AZD1222 COVID-19 vaccine. The table came from immunoSEQ multiplex PCR; TCRdb's copy has only in-frame clones and leaves some out. The sample shows some 140,000 clones, 92% of them seen only once. Sequenced material: peripheral blood, taken on day 0 of AZD1222 vaccination. These receptors came from an adult in good health.

This CDR3 reads CASSVDLRSSYNEQFF. DNA of the CDR3: TGTGCCAGCAGCGTAGATCTCCGGAGCTCCTACAATGAGCAGTTCTTC. V gene TRBV9 combines with J gene TRBJ2-1; D is unresolved. V was shortened by 0 bases and J by 0 bases, with 10 bases between the two germline ends. The CDR3 spans 16 residues. Germline lookup yields CDR1 SGDLS and CDR2 YYNGEE.

This chain links TRBV11-3 with TRBJ2-2, with 7 bases lining up with TRBD1. With 5 bases clipped from V and 0 bases from J, the junction kept 6 bases outside the gene matches. This CDR3 is 16 amino acids long. CDR1 is SGHNT, CDR2 YENEEA, per germline. The CDR3 nucleotides are TGTGCCAGCAGCCGATGGGGACAGACGAACACCGGGGAGCTGTTTTTT. Translation gives CASSRWGQTNTGELFF. The complete variable domain, with remaining parts taken from reference TRBV11-3 and TRBJ2-2, reads EAGVVQSPRYKIIEKKQPVAFWCNPISGHNTLYWYLQNLGQGPELLIRYENEEAVDDSQLPKDRFSAERLKGVDSTLKIQPAELGDSAVYLCASSRWGQTNTGELFFGEGSRLTVL.